In this sample, the clone carrying this T cell receptor (beta chain) turned up a few times. This CDR3 is built from 13 residues. Germline V gives CDR1 DFQATT, CDR2 SNEGSKA (reference sequence). V was trimmed by 5 bases and J by 0 bases, leaving 8 bases between them. Then a second PCR, running roughly 7 to 11 cycles, was carried out with a sample-barcoded 5' primer and a J-beta primer mix. TCRdb processed the 5' RACE reads anew with MiXCR; each CDR3 protein has one entry. The sample includes more than 1.4 million distinct CDR3 sequences, about 40% of them seen just once. The data were obtained in a study of blood T cells in healthy people across ages.

Sequences were obtained from blood. This receptor was obtained from a woman aged 18 to 35 in good health. The chain links TRBV20-1 to TRBJ1-3; D is unresolved. The CDR3 protein is CSAFQYSGNTIYF. CDR3 in DNA: TGCAGTGCTTTCCAGTACTCTGGAAACACCATATATTTT.